This entry features one TCR beta chain sequence. This record belongs to a study of T cell responses to AZD1222 COVID-19 vaccine. Trimming removed 1 base from V and 4 bases from J, with 15 bases in between. Per germline, CDR1 SGDLS and CDR2 YYNGEE. CDR3 length equals 15 residues. Sequenced by immunoSEQ multiplex PCR; TCRdb stores in-frame clones only, minus some. The sample shows 120,000 or so clones, roughly 88% of them seen only once. The chain couples TRBV9 to TRBJ2-7; TRBD2 is a possible D gene (6 bases). Source: peripheral blood, taken on day 0 of AZD1222 vaccination. The source is an adult in good health. CDR3 sequence reads: CASSVSYAGRYEQYF. The CDR3 region has the DNA TGTGCCAGCAGCGTAAGTTACGCGGGAAGGTACGAGCAGTACTTC.